This T cell receptor (beta chain) was sequenced for a study of cytomegalovirus exposure and HLA in healthy donors. The overall study: Tens of millions of unique TCRs from HLA-typed donors made up an early data release. Findings and limits, study-wide: Reports indicated that the classifier achieved high specificity and sensitivity in diagnosing cytomegalovirus status. Cytomegalovirus association was assigned to around 150 TCR beta chains.

The CDR3 covers 18 residues. Losses at the gene ends were 4 bases for V and 1 base for J; bases not matched to a gene: 14. The germline CDR1 and CDR2 sequences are LGHNA and YSLEER. This clone was detected only a few times. Its antigen is unknown. Use of 60 Vbeta and 13 Jbeta primers characterized the PCR. Assay used: immunoSEQ multiplex PCR; TCRdb lists only in-frame clones, some missing. The table has 80,000 to 100,000 clones, 55% to 70% seen once. The chain uses TRBV4-3 and TRBJ2-7, with TRBD2 identical over 9 bases. The sequence came from a woman aged 40-49 years in good health and CMV-seropositive. The sequenced material came from PBMCs. CDR3 loop: CASSRGLGLAGYSYEQYF. The CDR3 DNA sequence: TGCGCCAGCAGCCGAGGGCTGGGGCTAGCGGGGTATTCCTACGAGCAGTACTTC.